These T cell receptor beta chains were read from a single sample in a study of identical twins. TCRdb reprocessed the 5' RACE reads via MiXCR and lists one record per CDR3 protein. In the table there are some 500,000 distinct CDR3 sequences, 22% of which are singletons. The sample was also reused in another study, on T cells expressing NK-cell markers.

The sample consisted of CD4+ T cells sorted from blood. The origin of the receptors is a woman between 18 and 29 years old in good health. CDR3s include the opening cysteine and the closing phenylalanine or tryptophan. The order of the fields is V gene, D gene, clone size, J gene, CDR3 protein, CDR3 DNA. A D gene is named only where the DNA matches it firmly. Clone size is shown for a subset of rows, as once, few, many or a class of expanded clone.

V: TRBV10-1; D: .; size: .; J: TRBJ2-1; CDR3: CASSGTNGGDTLDNEQFF; DNA: TGCGCCAGCAGTGGGACTAACGGGGGTGACACCTTGGACAATGAGCAGTTCTTC
V: TRBV5-1; D: .; size: many; J: TRBJ2-1; CDR3: CASSVDGEEYNEQFF; DNA: TGCGCCAGCAGCGTGGACGGTGAGGAATACAATGAGCAGTTCTTC
V: TRBV2; D: .; size: few; J: TRBJ2-7; CDR3: CASNRVNYEQYF; DNA: TGTGCCAGCAATCGGGTGAACTACGAGCAGTACTTC
V: TRBV5-1; D: .; size: many; J: TRBJ1-2; CDR3: CASSLGGGVEYGYTF; DNA: TGCGCCAGCAGCTTGGGTGGCGGGGTAGAGTATGGCTACACCTTC
V: TRBV5-8; D: .; size: few; J: TRBJ2-3; CDR3: CASSPLRRTLGDTQYF; DNA: TGTGCCAGCAGTCCCTTGCGAAGGACCCTCGGGGATACGCAGTATTTT
V: TRBV12-3/TRBV12-4; D: .; size: many; J: TRBJ2-7; CDR3: CASSLNTYEQYF; DNA: TGTGCCAGCAGTTTGAACACCTACGAGCAGTACTTC
V: TRBV29-1; D: TRBD2; size: few; J: TRBJ2-5; CDR3: CSTRLAGETQYF; DNA: TGCAGCACCCGACTAGCGGGAGAGACCCAGTACTTC
V: TRBV7-7; D: TRBD1; size: .; J: TRBJ1-1; CDR3: CASSPSTGSEAFF; DNA: TGTGCTAGCAGCCCGTCGACAGGGTCTGAAGCTTTCTTT
V: TRBV11-2; D: .; size: .; J: TRBJ2-5; CDR3: CASSLAIWETQYF; DNA: TGTGCCAGCAGCCTAGCGATATGGGAGACCCAGTACTTC
V: TRBV29-1; D: .; size: few; J: TRBJ2-7; CDR3: CSGRTAREQYF; DNA: TGCAGCGGCCGGACAGCGCGGGAGCAGTACTTC
V: TRBV27; D: .; size: few; J: TRBJ2-1; CDR3: CASRPSASAAYNEQFF; DNA: TGTGCCAGCAGGCCCTCGGCCTCCGCCGCCTACAATGAGCAGTTCTTC
V: TRBV12-3/TRBV12-4; D: TRBD2; size: few; J: TRBJ2-6; CDR3: CASSRLAGLNVLTF; DNA: TGTGCCAGCAGTAGACTAGCGGGACTAAACGTCCTGACTTTC
V: TRBV29-1; D: TRBD1; size: many; J: TRBJ1-1; CDR3: CSVEGFTGQGWGEAFF; DNA: TGCAGCGTTGAAGGCTTTACGGGACAGGGCTGGGGTGAAGCTTTCTTT
V: TRBV20-1; D: TRBD1; size: few; J: TRBJ2-3; CDR3: CSAGTGAGDTQYF; DNA: TGCAGTGCTGGCACAGGGGCAGGGGATACGCAGTATTTT
V: TRBV5-6; D: .; size: .; J: TRBJ2-6; CDR3: CASSLVFSSGANVLTF; DNA: TGTGCCAGCAGCTTGGTGTTTAGCTCTGGGGCCAACGTCCTGACTTTC
V: TRBV20-1; D: .; size: .; J: TRBJ2-3; CDR3: CSAPGASTDTQYF; DNA: TGCAGCGCCCCGGGGGCCTCCACAGATACGCAGTATTTT
V: TRBV3-1; D: .; size: .; J: TRBJ2-4; CDR3: CASSQDGFSKNIQYF; DNA: TGTGCCAGCAGCCAAGATGGGTTTTCTAAAAACATTCAGTACTTC
V: TRBV10-1; D: TRBD2; size: few; J: TRBJ2-5; CDR3: CASSETAAGGLETQYF; DNA: TGCGCCAGCAGCGAAACAGCAGCGGGGGGGCTGGAGACCCAGTACTTC
V: TRBV5-1; D: TRBD1; size: few; J: TRBJ1-6; CDR3: CASSSSDRGRTPLHF; DNA: TGCGCCAGCAGCTCCTCTGACAGGGGCAGGACACCCCTCCACTTT
V: TRBV15; D: .; size: .; J: TRBJ2-6; CDR3: CATSRFAQLGANVLTF; DNA: TGTGCCACCAGCAGATTCGCCCAACTTGGGGCCAACGTCCTGACTTTC
V: TRBV20-1; D: TRBD2; size: .; J: TRBJ2-2; CDR3: CSARGSPGRDTGELFF; DNA: TGCAGTGCTAGAGGATCGCCGGGGAGGGACACCGGGGAGCTGTTTTTT
V: TRBV2; D: .; size: few; J: TRBJ1-1; CDR3: CASTLGDNTEAFF; DNA: TGTGCCAGCACCCTGGGGGATAACACTGAAGCTTTCTTT
V: TRBV7-9; D: .; size: .; J: TRBJ1-3; CDR3: CASSEDRLVPGNTIYF; DNA: TGTGCCAGCAGCGAAGACAGACTAGTTCCAGGAAACACCATATATTTT
V: TRBV30; D: .; size: .; J: TRBJ1-4; CDR3: CAWRRQDPNEKLFF; DNA: TGTGCCTGGCGCCGACAGGATCCTAATGAAAAACTGTTTTTT
V: TRBV20-1; D: .; size: many; J: TRBJ2-7; CDR3: CSATGTPGEQYF; DNA: TGCAGTGCTACCGGGACTCCGGGAGAGCAGTACTTC
V: TRBV20-1; D: .; size: few; J: TRBJ2-2; CDR3: CSARGRAGTGELFF; DNA: TGCAGTGCTAGGGGCAGGGCGGGGACCGGGGAGCTGTTTTTT
V: TRBV6-1; D: .; size: .; J: TRBJ2-6; CDR3: CASPRASGANVLTF; DNA: TGTGCCAGCCCCAGAGCGTCTGGGGCCAACGTCCTGACTTTC
V: TRBV4-1; D: .; size: .; J: TRBJ1-5; CDR3: CASSRNIYSNQPQHF; DNA: TGCGCCAGCAGCCGCAACATTTATAGCAATCAGCCCCAGCATTTT
V: TRBV10-3; D: .; size: .; J: TRBJ2-7; CDR3: CAISEGGTIYEQYF; DNA: TGTGCCATCAGTGAAGGGGGGACGATCTACGAGCAGTACTTC
V: TRBV27; D: .; size: few; J: TRBJ1-1; CDR3: CASSYSEAFF; DNA: TGTGCCAGCAGTTATTCTGAAGCTTTCTTT
V: TRBV20-1; D: .; size: many; J: TRBJ2-7; CDR3: CSARDATKSSYEQYF; DNA: TGCAGTGCTAGAGACGCGACAAAGAGCTCCTACGAGCAGTACTTC